This TCR beta chain was recorded in a study of tumor T cells in aggressive B-cell lymphoma. This clone was seen a single time. The method was immunoSEQ multiplex PCR; TCRdb's version includes in-frame clones alone and lacks a portion of them. The sample has under 4,500 clones; roughly 85% are singletons. Deletions cut 0 bases from V and 2 bases from J, with 11 bases between. The CDR3 consists of 17 residues. In germline, CDR1 is PRHDT, CDR2 FYEKMQ (reference sequence). The sequencing sample was made of tumor tissue. This chain links TRBV13 with TRBJ2-6; D is perhaps TRBD2 (5 bases). This sequence was found in an adult with diffuse large B cell lymphoma. The CDR3 protein is CASSLGLSGAGANVLTF. CDR3 bases: TGTGCCAGCAGCTTAGGCCTTTCCGGGGCTGGGGCCAACGTCCTGACTTTC.